A selection of T cell receptor beta chains follows, all from one sample in a study of neurological immune-mediated disorders. TCRdb recomputed calls from the 5' RACE reads with MiXCR, one row per CDR3 protein. The table shows approximately 74,000 distinct CDR3 sequences, with 9.4% occurring only once. Sequencing used PBMCs. The origin of the receptors is a man between 45 and 60 years old in good health. Each CDR3 is given with its conserved first and last residue. A D gene is named only where the DNA matches it firmly. Only some rows state a clone size, as once, few, many or a class for expanded clones.

TRBV5-1	TRBJ1-1	-	many	CASSASQGVNTEAFF	TGCGCCAGCAGCGCATCACAGGGCGTGAACACTGAAGCTTTCTTT
TRBV14	TRBJ2-1	-	many	CASSSQRAISYNEQFF	TGTGCCAGCAGCTCTCAGCGGGCCATCTCCTACAATGAGCAGTTCTTC
TRBV6-2/TRBV6-3	TRBJ2-3	-	many	CASSYSTTDIDTQYF	TGTGCCAGCAGTTACTCAACGACAGACATAGATACGCAGTATTTT
TRBV5-1	TRBJ1-6	-	many	CASSPGTWANSPLHF	TGCGCCAGCAGCCCCGGGACCTGGGCTAATTCACCCCTCCACTTT
TRBV2	TRBJ2-7	-	-	CAGAGTPYVEQYF	TGTGCCGGAGCCGGGACACCCTACGTCGAGCAGTACTTC
TRBV7-9	TRBJ2-5	-	many	CASSVGTLQETQYF	TGTGCCAGCAGCGTTGGGACCCTACAAGAGACCCAGTACTTC
TRBV29-1	TRBJ2-3	-	many	CSVDGTSTDTQYF	TGCAGCGTTGACGGGACTAGCACAGATACGCAGTATTTT
TRBV20-1	TRBJ2-2	-	many	CLAQGPTTGELFF	TGCCTAGCCCAGGGACCAACGACGGGGGAGCTGTTTTTT
TRBV2	TRBJ2-1	-	many	CASDRDRSSNEQFF	TGTGCCAGCGACCGGGACCGGAGCTCAAACGAGCAGTTCTTC
TRBV21-1	TRBJ2-2	-	-	CASGYHPGTSGRFRTGELFF	TGTGCCAGCGGGTATCATCCCGGGACTAGCGGGAGGTTTAGAACCGGGGAGCTGTTTTTT
TRBV5-1	TRBJ2-7	TRBD2	many	CASSLDASGGPSYEQYF	TGCGCCAGCAGCTTGGATGCTAGCGGGGGGCCCTCCTACGAGCAGTACTTC
TRBV6-2/TRBV6-3	TRBJ2-4	TRBD1	many	CASSYDGTGVNIQYF	TGTGCCAGCAGTTACGATGGGACAGGGGTTAACATTCAGTACTTC
TRBV12-3/TRBV12-4	TRBJ2-3	-	many	CASSFGAYSTDTQYF	TGTGCCAGCAGTTTCGGCGCCTATAGCACAGATACGCAGTATTTT
TRBV21-1	TRBJ2-7	-	few	CASSIYRGPPQSYEQYF	TGTGCCAGCAGCATCTACAGGGGGCCCCCTCAGTCCTACGAGCAGTACTTC
TRBV5-1	TRBJ2-3	-	many	CASSGDHVTDTQYF	TGCGCCAGCAGCGGGGACCATGTCACAGATACGCAGTATTTT
TRBV29-1	TRBJ1-1	-	many	CSGNMNTEAFF	TGCAGCGGGAACATGAACACTGAAGCTTTCTTT
TRBV7-9	TRBJ2-7	TRBD2	many	CASSLGGGRVSYEQYF	TGTGCCAGCAGCTTAGGTGGCGGGAGGGTGTCCTACGAGCAGTACTTC
TRBV27	TRBJ2-7	-	few	CASRDSFGGEQYF	TGTGCCAGCAGGGATAGCTTCGGTGGCGAGCAGTACTTC
TRBV7-2	TRBJ2-1	TRBD2	many	CASSLQLAGNEQFF	TGTGCCAGCAGCTTACAACTAGCGGGCAATGAGCAGTTCTTC
TRBV7-2	TRBJ2-1	TRBD2	many	CASSPSGGHYNEQFF	TGTGCCAGCAGCCCGAGCGGGGGCCATTACAATGAGCAGTTCTTC
TRBV6-6	TRBJ2-3	-	many	CASSSGWQRRTDTQYF	TGTGCCAGCAGTTCGGGGTGGCAGCGCCGCACAGATACGCAGTATTTT
TRBV5-1	TRBJ2-1	-	many	CASSLMGNEQFF	TGCGCCAGCAGCTTAATGGGCAATGAGCAGTTCTTC